This TCR beta chain was recorded in a study of spatial heterogeneity in lung cancer. MiXCR was run by TCRdb on the 5' RACE reads, yielding one entry per CDR3 protein. This sample has approximately 44,000 distinct CDR3 sequences, with roughly an eighth found just once. The germline V gene has CDR1 ENHRY and CDR2 SYGVKD. The CDR3 has 14 amino acids. V dropped 8 bases and J dropped 0 bases, with 10 bases sitting between them. Time point noted: sample taken at primary tumor resection. The V call is TRBV10-3, the J call TRBJ2-2; D uncertain. This TCR was sampled from a male donor with early-stage non-small cell lung cancer. The sequencing here drew on PBMCs, taken at surgery. The CDR3 DNA is TGTGCCATCTCCGTGGCAGCGAACACCGGGGAGCTGTTTTTT. It encodes CAISVAANTGELFF.